The 10 T cell receptor beta chains presented below share a single source sample, sequenced in a study of T-cell memory formation after mild COVID-19. A single record per CDR3 protein comes from TCRdb applying MiXCR to the 5' RACE reads. Found here are about 470,000 distinct CDR3 sequences, more than 20% of them singletons; the top ten hold approximately 13%. Sequencing was done on a sample of PBMCs or a T cell subset sorted from them (not recorded which). Receptors originate from an adult woman who had mild COVID-19 (a few samples of this study predate the infection). Cell type and time point are not known.

Only a few counts were recorded for this clonotype. The CDR3 reads CAISEFLGELDTQYF. In DNA form, the CDR3 reads TGTGCCATCAGTGAGTTTCTCGGGGAGTTGGATACGCAGTATTTT. The chain is built from TRBV10-3 and TRBJ2-3; the D gene is possibly TRBD2 (5 bases). This CDR3 is 15 amino acids long. In germline, CDR1 is ENHRY, CDR2 SYGVKD. V shed 1 base and J shed 6 bases, with 14 bases lying between them.

This clonotype has only a few counts. This chain connects TRBV11-2 to TRBJ2-3, with 9 bases aligning to TRBD2. The CDR3 length is 20 residues. The germline gives CDR1 SGHAT, CDR2 FQNNGV. Trimming removed 3 bases from V and 1 base from J; junction bases left unmatched: 17. The CDR3 region is CASSLGFGRIAGGGTDTQYF. The CDR3, as DNA: TGTGCCAGCAGCTTGGGGTTTGGACGGATTGCGGGAGGGGGCACAGATACGCAGTATTTT. The full variable domain, with the rest looked up from reference TRBV11-2 and TRBJ2-3, is EAGVAQSPRYKIIEKRQSVAFWCNPISGHATLYWYQQILGQGPKLLIQFQNNGVVDDSQLPKDRFSAERLKGVDSTLKIQPAKLEDSAVYLCASSLGFGRIAGGGTDTQYFGPGTRLTVL.

This clonotype was observed a handful of times. The gene calls are TRBV11-2 and TRBJ2-7; a weak D match, TRBD2 (6 bases). The CDR3 contains 14 residues. Trimming took off 8 bases at V and 0 bases at J, with 14 bases between the two ends. Germline V lookup: CDR1 SGHAT, CDR2 FQNNGV. The CDR3: CASRVGGSSYEQYF. CDR3 bases: TGTGCCAGCCGCGTCGGGGGTTCCTCCTACGAGCAGTACTTC. The whole variable domain, remainder taken from reference TRBV11-2 and TRBJ2-7, is EAGVAQSPRYKIIEKRQSVAFWCNPISGHATLYWYQQILGQGPKLLIQFQNNGVVDDSQLPKDRFSAERLKGVDSTLKIQPAKLEDSAVYLCASRVGGSSYEQYFGPGTRLTVT.

This chain joins TRBV5-6 and TRBJ2-1; 8 nucleotides agree with TRBD2. From germline, CDR1 is SGHDT and CDR2 YYEEEE. The junction had 3 bases not matched to a gene; V was cut back by 2 bases and J by 8 bases. There are 13 residues in the CDR3. CDR3 in DNA: TGTGCCAGCAGCTTCGTCGGGGGGGATGAGCAGTTCTTC. It specifies CASSFVGGDEQFF. The entire variable domain, with the rest obtained from reference TRBV5-6 and TRBJ2-1, is as follows: DAGVTQSPTHLIKTRGQQVTLRCSPKSGHDTVSWYQQALGQGPQFIFQYYEEEERQRGNFPDRFSGHQFPNYSSELNVNALLLGDSALYLCASSFVGGDEQFFGPGTRLTVL.

CDR3 protein: CASSEASGGPTGTQYF. In DNA form, the CDR3 reads TGTGCCAGCAGCGAGGCTTCAGGGGGTCCGACAGGGACCCAGTACTTC. J is TRBJ2-5 and V is TRBV9; TRBD1 aligns across 7 bases. The CDR3 is 16 residues long. With 3 bases clipped from V and 7 bases from J, the junction kept 15 bases outside the gene matches. Germline V lookup: CDR1 SGDLS, CDR2 YYNGEE.

The J gene is TRBJ2-1, the V gene TRBV24-1, with D possibly being TRBD1 (5 bases). This CDR3 contains 14 residues. Germline V gene sequence: CDR1 KGHDR, CDR2 SFDVKD. V dropped 3 bases and J dropped 4 bases, with 9 bases sitting between them. The CDR3 loop is CATSDNPGYNEQFF. The DNA of the CDR3 is TGTGCCACCAGTGATAACCCAGGGTACAATGAGCAGTTCTTC.

This clonotype was recorded many times. J is TRBJ2-1 and V is TRBV4-2, with D hard to call. The CDR3 runs 15 residues. V was pared by 0 bases and J by 3 bases, with 9 bases between. The germline V gene has CDR1 LGHNA and CDR2 YNFKEQ. CDR3 sequence (DNA): TGTGCCAGCAGCCAAGAGGACCACATCTACAATGAGCAGTTCTTC. Translation gives CASSQEDHIYNEQFF.

V is TRBV5-6 and J is TRBJ1-1; 9 nucleotides align to TRBD1. V shed 4 bases and J 4 bases; nucleotides not matched to a gene: 11. The CDR3 length is 16 residues. Per the germline V gene, CDR1 is SGHDT and CDR2 is YYEEEE. As DNA, the CDR3 is TGTGCCAGCAGCAGGCCCGGGGACAGGGCCGCCACTGAAGCTTTCTTT. Translation: CASSRPGDRAATEAFF.

This rearrangement joins TRBV5-1 to TRBJ2-1; 7 bases line up with TRBD2. The CDR3 extends over 14 amino acids. With V trimmed by 1 base and J by 6 bases, 4 bases remained unmatched. Germline values: CDR1 SGHRS, CDR2 YFSETQ. Here the CDR3 DNA reads TGCGCCAGCAGCTTGACTAGCGATCGCAATGAGCAGTTCTTC. Translating it yields CASSLTSDRNEQFF. The variable domain in full, with the rest retrieved from reference TRBV5-1 and TRBJ2-1, is KAGVTQTPRYLIKTRGQQVTLSCSPISGHRSVSWYQQTPGQGLQFLFEYFSETQRNKGNFPGRFSGRQFSNSRSEMNVSTLELGDSALYLCASSLTSDRNEQFFGPGTRLTVL.

V and J are TRBV12-3 or TRBV12-4 and TRBJ2-1; 8 nucleotides align to TRBD1. The CDR3 runs 15 residues. J was trimmed by 5 bases and V by 2 bases; bases with no gene match: 5. The CDR3 spells CASSLRGQADNEQFF. The CDR3 coding sequence is TGTGCCAGCAGTTTAAGGGGACAGGCGGACAATGAGCAGTTCTTC.